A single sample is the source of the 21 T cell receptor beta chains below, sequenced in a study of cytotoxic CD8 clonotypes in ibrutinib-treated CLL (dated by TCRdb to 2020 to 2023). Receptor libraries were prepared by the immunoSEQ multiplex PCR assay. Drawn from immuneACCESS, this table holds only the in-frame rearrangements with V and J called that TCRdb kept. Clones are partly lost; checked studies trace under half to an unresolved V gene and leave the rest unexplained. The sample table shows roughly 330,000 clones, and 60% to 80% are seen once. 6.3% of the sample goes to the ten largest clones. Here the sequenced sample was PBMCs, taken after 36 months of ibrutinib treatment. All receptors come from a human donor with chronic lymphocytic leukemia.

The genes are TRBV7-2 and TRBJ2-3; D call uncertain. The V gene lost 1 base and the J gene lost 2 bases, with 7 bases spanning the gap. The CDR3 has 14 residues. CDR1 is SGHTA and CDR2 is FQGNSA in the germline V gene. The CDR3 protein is CASSLVAPTDTQYF. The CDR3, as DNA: TGTGCCAGCAGCTTAGTGGCCCCCACAGATACGCAGTATTTT.

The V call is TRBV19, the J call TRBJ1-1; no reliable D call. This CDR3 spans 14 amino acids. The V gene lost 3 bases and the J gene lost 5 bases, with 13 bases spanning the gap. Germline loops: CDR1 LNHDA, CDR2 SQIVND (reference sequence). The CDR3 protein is CASSIGSYVTEAFF. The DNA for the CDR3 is TGTGCCAGTAGTATTGGGTCATATGTTACTGAAGCTTTCTTT.

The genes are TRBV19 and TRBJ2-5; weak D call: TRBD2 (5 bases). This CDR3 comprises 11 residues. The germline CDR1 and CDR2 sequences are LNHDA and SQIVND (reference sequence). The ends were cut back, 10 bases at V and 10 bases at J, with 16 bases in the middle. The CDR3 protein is CATTNRRDQYF. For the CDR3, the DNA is TGTGCCACCACCAACCGACGGGACCAGTACTTC.

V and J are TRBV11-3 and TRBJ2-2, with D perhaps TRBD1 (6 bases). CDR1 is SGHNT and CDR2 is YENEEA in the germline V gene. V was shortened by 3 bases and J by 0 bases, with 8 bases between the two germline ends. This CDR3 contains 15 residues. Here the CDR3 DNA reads TGTGCCAGCAGCTTTGGACAGCCGAACACCGGGGAGCTGTTTTTT. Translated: CASSFGQPNTGELFF.

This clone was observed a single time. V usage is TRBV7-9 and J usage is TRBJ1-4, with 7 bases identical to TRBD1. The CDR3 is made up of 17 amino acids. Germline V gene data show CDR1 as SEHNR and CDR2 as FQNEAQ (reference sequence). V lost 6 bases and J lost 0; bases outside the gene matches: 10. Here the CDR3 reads CASRGPGQSATNEKLFF. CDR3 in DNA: TGTGCCAGCAGGGGGCCGGGACAGTCTGCAACTAATGAAAAACTGTTTTTT.

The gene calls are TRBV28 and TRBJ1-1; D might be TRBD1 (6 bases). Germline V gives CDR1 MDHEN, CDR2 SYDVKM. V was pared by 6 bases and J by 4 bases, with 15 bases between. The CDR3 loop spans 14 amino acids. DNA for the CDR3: TGTGCCAGCAGCCCCGGGGGGCGGGTCACTGAAGCTTTCTTT. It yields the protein CASSPGGRVTEAFF.

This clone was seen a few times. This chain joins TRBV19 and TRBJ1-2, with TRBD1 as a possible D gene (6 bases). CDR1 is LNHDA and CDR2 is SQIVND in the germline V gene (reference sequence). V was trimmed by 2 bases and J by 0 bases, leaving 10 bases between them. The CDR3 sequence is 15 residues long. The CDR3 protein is CASSIRGASNYGYTF. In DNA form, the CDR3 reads TGTGCCAGTAGTATAAGGGGGGCGTCTAACTATGGCTACACCTTC.

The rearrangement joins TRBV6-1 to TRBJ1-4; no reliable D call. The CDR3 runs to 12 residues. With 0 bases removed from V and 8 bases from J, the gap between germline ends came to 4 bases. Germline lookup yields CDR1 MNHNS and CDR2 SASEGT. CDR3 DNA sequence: TGTGCCAGCAGTGAAGCTTACGAAAAACTGTTTTTT. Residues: CASSEAYEKLFF.

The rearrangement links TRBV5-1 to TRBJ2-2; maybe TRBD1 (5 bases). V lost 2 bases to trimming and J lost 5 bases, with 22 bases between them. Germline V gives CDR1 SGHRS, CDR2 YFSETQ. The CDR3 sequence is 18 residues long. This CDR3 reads CASSLPPTTQATTGELFF. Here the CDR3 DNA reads TGCGCCAGCAGCTTACCTCCTACGACACAGGCAACAACCGGGGAGCTGTTTTTT.

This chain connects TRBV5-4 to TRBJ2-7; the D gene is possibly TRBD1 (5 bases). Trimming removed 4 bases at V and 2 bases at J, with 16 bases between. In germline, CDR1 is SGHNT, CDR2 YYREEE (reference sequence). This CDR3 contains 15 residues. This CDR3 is CASSGPSGIPYEQYF. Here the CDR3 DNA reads TGTGCCAGCAGCGGACCCTCAGGGATACCCTACGAGCAGTACTTC.

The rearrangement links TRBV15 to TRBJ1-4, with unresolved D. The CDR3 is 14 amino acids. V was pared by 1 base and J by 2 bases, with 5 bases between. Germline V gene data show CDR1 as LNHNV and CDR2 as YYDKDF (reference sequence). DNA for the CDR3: TGTGCCACCAGCAGAGGTGGGACTAATGAAAAACTGTTTTTT. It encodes CATSRGGTNEKLFF. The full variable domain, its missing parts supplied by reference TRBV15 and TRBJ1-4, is DAMVIQNPRYQVTQFGKPVTLSCSQTLNHNVMYWYQQKSSQAPKLLFHYYDKDFNNEADTPDNFQSRRPNTSFCFLDIRSPGLGDTAMYLCATSRGGTNEKLFFGSGTQLSVL.

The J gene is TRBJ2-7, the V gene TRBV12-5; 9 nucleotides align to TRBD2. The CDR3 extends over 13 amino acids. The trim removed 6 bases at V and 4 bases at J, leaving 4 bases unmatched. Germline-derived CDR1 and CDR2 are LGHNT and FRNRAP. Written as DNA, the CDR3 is TGTGCTAGTGGCCCGCGGGGGGGGTACGAGCAGTACTTC. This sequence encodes CASGPRGGYEQYF.

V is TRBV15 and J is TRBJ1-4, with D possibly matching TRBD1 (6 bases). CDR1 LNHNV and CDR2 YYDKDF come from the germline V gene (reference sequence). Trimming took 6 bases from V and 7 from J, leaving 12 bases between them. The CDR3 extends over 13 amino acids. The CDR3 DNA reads TGTGCCACCAGGTTGGGGGGCGGTGAAAAACTGTTTTTT. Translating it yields CATRLGGGEKLFF.

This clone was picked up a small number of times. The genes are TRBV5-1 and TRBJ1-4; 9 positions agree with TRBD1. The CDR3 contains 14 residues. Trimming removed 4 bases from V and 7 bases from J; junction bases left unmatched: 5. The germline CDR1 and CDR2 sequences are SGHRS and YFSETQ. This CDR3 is CASSPGTGLEKLFF. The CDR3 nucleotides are TGCGCCAGCAGCCCCGGGACAGGGCTTGAAAAACTGTTTTTT.

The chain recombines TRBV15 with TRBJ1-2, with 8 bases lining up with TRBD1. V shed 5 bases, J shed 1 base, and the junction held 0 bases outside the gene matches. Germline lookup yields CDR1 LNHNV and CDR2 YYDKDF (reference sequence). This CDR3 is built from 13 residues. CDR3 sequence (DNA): TGTGCCACCAGCGGACAGGGTAACTATGGCTACACCTTC. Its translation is CATSGQGNYGYTF.

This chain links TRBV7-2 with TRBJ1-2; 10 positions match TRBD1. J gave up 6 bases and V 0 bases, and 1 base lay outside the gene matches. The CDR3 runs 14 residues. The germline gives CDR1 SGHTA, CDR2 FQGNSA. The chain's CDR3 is CASSLAGTGDGYTF. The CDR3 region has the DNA TGTGCCAGCAGCTTAGCGGGGACAGGGGATGGCTACACCTTC. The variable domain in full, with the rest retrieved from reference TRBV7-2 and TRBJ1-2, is GAGVSQSPSNKVTEKGKDVELRCDPISGHTALYWYRQSLGQGLEFLIYFQGNSAPDKSGLPSDRFSAERTGGSVSTLTIQRTQQEDSAVYLCASSLAGTGDGYTFGSGTRLTVV.

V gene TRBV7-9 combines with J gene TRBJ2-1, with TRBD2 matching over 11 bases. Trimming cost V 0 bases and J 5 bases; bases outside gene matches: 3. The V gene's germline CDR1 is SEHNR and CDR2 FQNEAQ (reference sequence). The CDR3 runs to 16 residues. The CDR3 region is CASSLAGLAEHNEQFF. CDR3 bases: TGTGCCAGCAGCTTAGCGGGACTAGCGGAGCACAATGAGCAGTTCTTC.

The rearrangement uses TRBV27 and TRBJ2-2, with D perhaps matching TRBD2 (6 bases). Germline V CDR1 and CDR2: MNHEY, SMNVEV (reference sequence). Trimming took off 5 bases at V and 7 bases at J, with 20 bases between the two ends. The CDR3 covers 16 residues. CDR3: CASSPWTTQGNGELFF. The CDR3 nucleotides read TGTGCCAGCAGTCCCTGGACTACCCAGGGAAACGGGGAGCTGTTTTTT.

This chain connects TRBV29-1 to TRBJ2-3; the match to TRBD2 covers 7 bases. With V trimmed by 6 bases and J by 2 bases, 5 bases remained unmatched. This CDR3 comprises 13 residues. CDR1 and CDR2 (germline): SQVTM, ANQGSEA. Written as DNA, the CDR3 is TGCAGCGTAGCCGGGAGGTTCACAGATACGCAGTATTTT. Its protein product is CSVAGRFTDTQYF.

The CDR3 protein is CASSHITQGENTEAFF. DNA of the CDR3: TGTGCCAGCAGCCACATTACACAAGGGGAGAACACTGAAGCTTTCTTT. This chain links TRBV4-2 with TRBJ1-1, with D maybe TRBD1 (5 bases). V lost 3 bases, J lost 1 base, and 15 bases lay in between. This CDR3 has 16 amino acids. Germline V CDR1 and CDR2: LGHNA, YNFKEQ.

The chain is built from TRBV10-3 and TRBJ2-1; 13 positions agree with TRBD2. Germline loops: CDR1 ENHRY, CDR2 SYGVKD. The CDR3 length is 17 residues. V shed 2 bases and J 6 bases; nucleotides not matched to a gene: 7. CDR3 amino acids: CAISESRLAGGLNEQFF. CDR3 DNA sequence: TGTGCCATCAGTGAGAGCCGACTAGCGGGAGGACTCAATGAGCAGTTCTTC.